These 26 T cell receptor beta chains were all obtained from the same sample, sequenced in a study of PD-1 blockade in classical Hodgkin lymphoma. Specified time point: cycle 4 day 1 (C4D1), after more than five weeks of nivolumab. Every patient was affected by relapse after autologous stem cell transplantation, while exposure to brentuximab vedotin was not uniform. Profiling relied on immunoSEQ multiplex PCR, and the TCRdb table lists in-frame clones only, not all of them. The sample includes approximately 26,000 clones, 80% seen only once; the top ten take around 15%. Sequenced here: peripheral blood mononuclear cells (PBMCs), sampled before the fourth cycle of nivolumab. These receptors were taken from a human donor with classical Hodgkin lymphoma.

This CDR3 is CASSYSQGRKPQHF. The CDR3, as DNA: TGTGCCAGCAGTTACTCGCAGGGACGAAAGCCCCAGCATTTT. The chain is built from TRBV6-5 and TRBJ1-5; TRBD1 is a possible D gene (5 bases). Trimming shortened V by 0 bases and J by 8 bases, and 11 bases separated the two germline ends. CDR3 size: 14 residues. CDR1 and CDR2 (germline): MNHEY, SVGAGI.

The rearrangement uses TRBV11-2 and TRBJ1-1, with a tentative D call TRBD1 (6 bases). This CDR3 region has 13 residues. V was clipped by 6 bases and J by 0 bases, with 8 bases between them. In germline, CDR1 is SGHAT, CDR2 FQNNGV. The CDR3 nucleotides are TGTGCCAGCAGTGAGGGGGTGAACACTGAAGCTTTCTTT. Its translation: CASSEGVNTEAFF.

This rearrangement joins TRBV4-2 to TRBJ1-1; D is uncertain. Trimming stripped 0 bases from V and 3 bases from J, with 14 bases between. This CDR3 comprises 16 residues. The germline gives CDR1 LGHNA, CDR2 YNFKEQ. CDR3 sequence: CASSQDTGSGDTEAFF. The CDR3 nucleotides read TGTGCCAGCAGCCAAGATACGGGGAGTGGGGACACTGAAGCTTTCTTT.

The rearrangement joins TRBV7-8 to TRBJ2-7; TRBD1 aligns across 8 bases. V trimming: 5 bases; J trimming: 3 bases; junction bases outside the gene matches: 3. Germline V lookup: CDR1 SGHVS, CDR2 FQNEAQ. The CDR3 is 13 amino acids. Written as DNA, the CDR3 is TGTGCCAGCAGCCAAGACAGGGGCTACGAGCAGTACTTC. Its translation: CASSQDRGYEQYF.

This clone has only a few counts. The V gene is TRBV13, the J gene TRBJ1-1; tentatively, D is TRBD1 (6 bases). This CDR3 region has 16 residues. Germline values: CDR1 PRHDT, CDR2 FYEKMQ (reference sequence). Trimming pared 2 bases from V and 0 bases from J, leaving 13 bases between. CDR3 protein: CASSLQGPELNTEAFF. The DNA of the CDR3 is TGTGCCAGCAGCTTACAGGGGCCAGAACTGAACACTGAAGCTTTCTTT.

This clone has a single count. The V call is TRBV6-1, the J call TRBJ1-1; unclear D gene. Trimming stripped 6 bases from V and 3 bases from J, with 5 bases between. Looked up from germline, CDR1 is MNHNS and CDR2 is SASEGT. The CDR3 is made up of 11 amino acids. The DNA of the CDR3 is TGTGCCAGCAGGAGGGACACTGAAGCTTTCTTT. This translates into CASRRDTEAFF.

The rearrangement uses TRBV2 and TRBJ1-2; no clear D. In germline, CDR1 is SNHLY, CDR2 FYNNEI. The CDR3 runs to 13 residues. V lost 2 bases and J 2 bases, leaving 6 bases between the germline ends. Here the CDR3 DNA reads TGTGCCAGCAGTGAAAAAAGCAACTATGGCTACACCTTC. Protein sequence: CASSEKSNYGYTF.

The rearrangement joins TRBV19 to TRBJ2-2; D possibly matches TRBD1 or TRBD2 (5 bases each). The V end lost 5 bases, the J end lost 5 bases, and 21 bases lay between the germline ends. The CDR3 is 17 residues long. Germline values: CDR1 LNHDA, CDR2 SQIVND (reference sequence). In nucleotides, the CDR3 is TGTGCCAGTAGTCCCTCGGGGCAGCCGGTACGGACCGGGGAGCTGTTTTTT. Amino acid sequence: CASSPSGQPVRTGELFF.

The chain carries TRBV19 and TRBJ2-1; TRBD2 aligns across 11 bases. The CDR3 has 17 amino acids. Germline V gives CDR1 LNHDA, CDR2 SQIVND (reference sequence). The V and J ends lost 3 bases and 0 bases, in that order; junction bases with no gene match: 4. CDR3 residues: CASSILTSGSSYNEQFF. The CDR3 DNA reads TGTGCCAGTAGTATCCTCACTAGCGGGAGCTCCTACAATGAGCAGTTCTTC.

A few counts support this clone. In DNA, the CDR3 is TGTGCCAGCAGTTTACTCCGAGAGACCCAGTACTTC. Protein sequence: CASSLLRETQYF. The rearrangement links TRBV28 to TRBJ2-5; D ambiguous. Germline CDR1 MDHEN, CDR2 SYDVKM. CDR3 size: 12 residues. V shed 2 bases and J shed 4 bases, with 5 bases lying between them.

This chain connects TRBV28 to TRBJ1-2; 7 nucleotides align to TRBD1. Germline-derived CDR1 and CDR2 are MDHEN and SYDVKM. The junction had 6 bases not matched to a gene; V was cut back by 3 bases and J by 8 bases. The length of the CDR3 is 13 residues. The CDR3 loop is CASSFSGGEGYTF. The CDR3 DNA reads as TGTGCCAGCAGTTTTTCAGGGGGGGAAGGCTACACCTTC.

The chain joins TRBV6-1 to TRBJ1-2, with 8 bases fitting TRBD1. The CDR3 has 14 residues. The germline V gene has CDR1 MNHNS and CDR2 SASEGT. Trimming cost V 5 bases and J 5 bases; bases outside gene matches: 7. The CDR3 DNA sequence: TGTGCCAGCAGTAGAACAGGGGGGGAATATGGCTACACCTTC. It codes for CASSRTGGEYGYTF.

Written as DNA, the CDR3 is TGTGCCAGCAGTTACTCTATGGCGGGAGTTCAAGAGCAGTACTTC. As protein: CASSYSMAGVQEQYF. The chain recombines TRBV6-5 with TRBJ2-7, with 7 nucleotides matching TRBD2. J gave up 7 bases and V 0 bases, and 9 bases lay outside the gene matches. Germline CDR1 is MNHEY and CDR2 is SVGAGI. The CDR3 totals 15 residues.

The chain is built from TRBV4-2 and TRBJ1-1; 9 bases fit TRBD1. The CDR3 extends over 14 amino acids. V lost 5 bases and J lost 5; bases outside the gene matches: 6. The germline V gene encodes CDR1 LGHNA and CDR2 YNFKEQ. CDR3 sequence reads: CASSWGQGGTEAFF. DNA of the CDR3: TGTGCCAGCAGCTGGGGACAGGGAGGGACTGAAGCTTTCTTT.

The chain carries TRBV6-1 and TRBJ2-4, with a weak D call TRBD1 (6 bases). This CDR3 has 13 amino acids. Trimming removed 5 bases at V and 9 bases at J, with 14 bases between. The germline V gene encodes CDR1 MNHNS and CDR2 SASEGT. CDR3 sequence (DNA): TGTGCCAGCAGTCAGGGGCCCCATGTCATTCAGTACTTC. Its translation is CASSQGPHVIQYF.

V gene TRBV29-1 combines with J gene TRBJ1-1; D unclear. Germline CDR1 is SQVTM and CDR2 is ANQGSEA. This CDR3 is 12 amino acids long. Between the trimmed V and J ends, which lost 5 bases and 1 base, there was a span of 8 bases. This CDR3 reads CSVLLANTEAFF. The CDR3 bases are TGCAGCGTTCTTTTGGCGAACACTGAAGCTTTCTTT. The complete variable domain, with remaining parts taken from reference TRBV29-1 and TRBJ1-1, reads SAVISQKPSRDICQRGTSLTIQCQVDSQVTMMFWYRQQPGQSLTLIATANQGSEATYESGFVIDKFPISRPNLTFSTLTVSNMSPEDSSIYLCSVLLANTEAFFGQGTRLTVV.

The chain joins TRBV7-2 to TRBJ2-7, with TRBD2 identical over 13 bases. CDR3 size: 16 residues. Trimming cost V 5 bases and J 3 bases; bases outside gene matches: 7. From germline, CDR1 is SGHTA and CDR2 FQGNSA. The CDR3 DNA reads TGTGCCAGCAGCCACGGGGGACTAGCGGGGATCTACGAGCAGTACTTC. It translates to CASSHGGLAGIYEQYF.

This clone was picked up one time. The chain combines TRBV6-6 with TRBJ2-7; 9 nucleotides agree with TRBD1. Per the germline V gene, CDR1 is MNHNY and CDR2 is SVGAGI (reference sequence). V shed 0 bases and J 4 bases; nucleotides not matched to a gene: 4. This CDR3 has 15 residues. CDR3 nucleotide sequence: TGTGCCAGCAGTTACTCAGGGACAGGGAGATACGAGCAGTACTTC. This codes for CASSYSGTGRYEQYF.

The chain is built from TRBV5-1 and TRBJ1-1; D is ambiguous. Trimming pared 1 base from V and 1 base from J, leaving 8 bases between. The CDR3 length is 14 residues. Germline V gene sequence: CDR1 SGHRS, CDR2 YFSETQ. The chain's CDR3 is CASSLYSQNTEAFF. For the CDR3, the DNA is TGCGCCAGCAGCTTGTACAGCCAGAACACTGAAGCTTTCTTT.

This sequence joins TRBV5-4 and TRBJ2-1, with 10 bases lining up with TRBD1. CDR1 and CDR2 (germline): SGHNT, YYREEE (reference sequence). The V gene end was trimmed by 4 bases and the J gene end by 14 bases; junction bases not matched to a gene: 6. The CDR3 is 12 residues long. CDR3 protein: CASSTSGTGEFF. The CDR3 bases are TGTGCCAGCAGCACTTCCGGGACAGGGGAGTTCTTC.

The chain is built from TRBV5-1 and TRBJ2-7; the match to TRBD2 covers 9 bases. V trimming: 3 bases; J trimming: 0 bases; junction bases outside the gene matches: 7. Looked up from germline, CDR1 is SGHRS and CDR2 is YFSETQ. There are 16 residues in the CDR3. The CDR3 region is CASSYLGTSFSYEQYF. Here the CDR3 DNA reads TGCGCCAGCAGCTACCTCGGGACTAGCTTCTCCTACGAGCAGTACTTC.

This chain uses TRBV27 with TRBJ2-7; D not resolved. This CDR3 spans 13 amino acids. Per germline, CDR1 MNHEY and CDR2 SMNVEV (reference sequence). Between the trimmed V and J ends, which lost 1 base and 1 base, there was a span of 5 bases. CDR3 amino acids: CASSLWPSYEQYF. The CDR3 coding sequence is TGTGCCAGCAGTTTATGGCCTTCCTACGAGCAGTACTTC.

CDR3 loop: CASRLTSGANTGELFF. Written as DNA, the CDR3 is TGCGCCAGCAGACTTACTAGTGGGGCGAACACCGGGGAGCTGTTTTTT. The gene calls are TRBV5-1 and TRBJ2-2; D possibly corresponds to TRBD2 (5 bases). This CDR3 has 16 residues. CDR1 SGHRS and CDR2 YFSETQ come from the germline V gene. Deletions cut 5 bases from V and 0 bases from J, with 14 bases between.

The rearrangement links TRBV27 to TRBJ2-7, with D perhaps TRBD2 (5 bases). CDR1 MNHEY and CDR2 SMNVEV come from the germline V gene (reference sequence). Trimming cost V 0 bases and J 5 bases, with 8 bases left between them. The CDR3 runs 13 residues. The CDR3: CASSLSGLNEQYF. CDR3 coding DNA: TGTGCCAGCAGTTTATCAGGACTTAACGAGCAGTACTTC.

The J gene is TRBJ2-5, the V gene TRBV28; D is uncertain. Deletions cut 2 bases from V and 4 bases from J, with 8 bases between. Germline assignment: CDR1 MDHEN and CDR2 SYDVKM. This CDR3 region has 13 residues. The CDR3 here is CASSLGPGETQYF. The CDR3 DNA sequence: TGTGCCAGCAGTTTAGGCCCCGGAGAGACCCAGTACTTC.

The V gene is TRBV5-1, the J gene TRBJ1-1; 8 bases agree with TRBD1. With V trimmed by 3 bases and J by 4 bases, 8 bases remained unmatched. This CDR3 is built from 15 residues. Germline CDR1 SGHRS, CDR2 YFSETQ. CDR3 nucleotides: TGCGCCAGCAGCTCGGGGGCAGGGGGCCTCACTGAAGCTTTCTTT. It codes for CASSSGAGGLTEAFF. Together with reference TRBV5-1 and TRBJ1-1, the CDR3 gives the full variable domain: KAGVTQTPRYLIKTRGQQVTLSCSPISGHRSVSWYQQTPGQGLQFLFEYFSETQRNKGNFPGRFSGRQFSNSRSEMNVSTLELGDSALYLCASSSGAGGLTEAFFGQGTRLTVV.